Judged by abundance, the clone carrying this T cell receptor beta chain is medium-sized (0.01 to 0.1%). Patients had received no treatment of any kind before thyroid surgery. The CDR3 spans 13 residues. The germline V gene encodes CDR1 MNHNS and CDR2 SASEGT. The V end lost 2 bases, the J end lost 5 bases, and 9 bases lay between the germline ends. This record belongs to a study of metastatic and nonmetastatic thyroid tumors. On the study more broadly: Comparative analysis of repertoires was undertaken across blood and tumor or nodule tissue obtained from malignant and benign thyroid patients.

Per the original methods: The study took CDR3 differences across clinicopathological groups and made a distant-metastasis classifier for papillary thyroid cancer from them. TCRdb re-clonotyped the PCR reads via MiXCR. None of the V and J calls come from the authors' own analysis; TCRdb made them. The table shows 15,000 or so clones, with 15% to 18% occurring only once. The chain has TRBV6-1 and TRBJ1-2; a possible D gene is TRBD1 (5 bases). Sequencing used blood. This clonotype originated in a female donor with papillary thyroid cancer or a benign thyroid nodule (not recorded which). Some clones in this sample may be carry-over from other donors' samples. The DNA of the CDR3 is TGTGCCAGCAGTGAATCCCCAGGGTATGGCTACACCTTC. Amino acids: CASSESPGYGYTF.